This entry describes one T cell receptor beta chain. What it recognizes is unknown. These data originate in a study of yellow fever vaccine responses in identical twins. In TCRdb, the RT-PCR reads were re-called with MiXCR into one record per CDR3 protein. The table includes about 4,200 distinct CDR3 sequences, around 86% detected once. Study findings and constraints: The authors reported partly convergent, partly personalized vaccine responses in identical twins.

This clonotype was obtained from a woman aged 18 to 35 who received the yellow fever vaccine. The source material was T cells from blood (PBMCs), unsorted or a sorted subset (not recorded which), sampled before or after yellow fever vaccination (not recorded which).

CDR3 amino acids: CASSLLAGGAYEQYF. The DNA for the CDR3 is TGTGCCAGCAGCTTACTTGCAGGGGGGGCCTACGAGCAGTACTTC. The V and J genes are TRBV7-6 and TRBJ2-7; either TRBD1 or TRBD2 may supply D (7 bases each). Trimming took 2 bases from V and 2 from J, leaving 13 bases between them. Germline lookup yields CDR1 SGHVS and CDR2 FNYEAQ. The CDR3 length is 15 residues.